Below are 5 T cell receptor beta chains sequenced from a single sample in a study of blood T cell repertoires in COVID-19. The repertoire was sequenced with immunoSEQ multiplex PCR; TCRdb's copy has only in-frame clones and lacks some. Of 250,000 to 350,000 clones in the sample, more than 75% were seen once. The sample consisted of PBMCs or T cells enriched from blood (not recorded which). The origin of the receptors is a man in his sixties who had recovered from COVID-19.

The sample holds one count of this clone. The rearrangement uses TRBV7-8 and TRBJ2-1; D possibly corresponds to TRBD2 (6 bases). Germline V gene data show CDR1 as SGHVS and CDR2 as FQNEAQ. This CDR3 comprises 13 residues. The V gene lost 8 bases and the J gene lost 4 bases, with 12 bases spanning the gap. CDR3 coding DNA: TGTGCCAGCCGACTAGATGTTTACAATGAGCAGTTCTTC. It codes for CASRLDVYNEQFF.

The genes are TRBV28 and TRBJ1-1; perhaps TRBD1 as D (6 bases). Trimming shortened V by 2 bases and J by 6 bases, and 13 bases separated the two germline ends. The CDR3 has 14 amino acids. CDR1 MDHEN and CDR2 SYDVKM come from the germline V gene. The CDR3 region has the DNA TGTGCCAGCAGTTTAGTCGGGGGGCGCCCTGAAGCTTTCTTT. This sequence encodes CASSLVGGRPEAFF.

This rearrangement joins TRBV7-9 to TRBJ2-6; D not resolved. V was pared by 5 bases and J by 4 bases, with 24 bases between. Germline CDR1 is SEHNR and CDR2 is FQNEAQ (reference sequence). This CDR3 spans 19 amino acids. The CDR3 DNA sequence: TGTGCCAGCAGCCCACGCGCCGACACCCCCTCTTCCGGGGCCAACGTCCTGACTTTC. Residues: CASSPRADTPSSGANVLTF.

CDR3 nucleotides: TGTGCCAGCAGCGTAGCAACAGGGGGCTCAGGGGATGAGCAGTTCTTC. Its protein product is CASSVATGGSGDEQFF. V gene TRBV9 combines with J gene TRBJ2-1, with 9 positions matching TRBD1. V gave up 0 bases and J gave up 8 bases; unmatched junction bases: 9. The CDR3 has 16 residues. Per the germline V gene, CDR1 is SGDLS and CDR2 is YYNGEE.

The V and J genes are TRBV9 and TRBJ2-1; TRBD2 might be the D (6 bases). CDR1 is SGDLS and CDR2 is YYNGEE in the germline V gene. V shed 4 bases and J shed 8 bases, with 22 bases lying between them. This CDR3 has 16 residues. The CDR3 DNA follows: TGTGCCAGCAGCCGTCTAGAGACTAGTAGAAGAGATGAGCAGTTCTTC. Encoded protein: CASSRLETSRRDEQFF.